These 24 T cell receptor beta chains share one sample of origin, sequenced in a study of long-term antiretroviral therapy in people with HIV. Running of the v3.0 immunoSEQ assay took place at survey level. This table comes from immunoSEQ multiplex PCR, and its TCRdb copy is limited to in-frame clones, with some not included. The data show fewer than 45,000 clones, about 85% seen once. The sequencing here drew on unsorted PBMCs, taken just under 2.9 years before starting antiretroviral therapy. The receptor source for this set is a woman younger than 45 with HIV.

In DNA form, the CDR3 reads TGCAGCCCTGGGATTTTCAGGGTTAATTGCACCGGGGAGCTGTTTTTT. This translates into CSPGIFRVNCTGELFF. The chain is built from TRBV29-1 and TRBJ2-2, with D possibly being TRBD1 (5 bases). CDR3 length: 16 amino acids. Germline V gives CDR1 SQVTM, CDR2 ANQGSEA. The V end was cut by 8 bases, the J end by 4 bases, with 23 bases between.

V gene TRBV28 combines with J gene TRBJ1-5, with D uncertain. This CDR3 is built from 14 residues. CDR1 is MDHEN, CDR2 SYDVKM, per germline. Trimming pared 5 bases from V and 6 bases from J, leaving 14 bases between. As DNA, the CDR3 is TGTGCCAGCAGTCGATCTGGGAGTACTCAGCCCCAGCATTTT. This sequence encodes CASSRSGSTQPQHF.

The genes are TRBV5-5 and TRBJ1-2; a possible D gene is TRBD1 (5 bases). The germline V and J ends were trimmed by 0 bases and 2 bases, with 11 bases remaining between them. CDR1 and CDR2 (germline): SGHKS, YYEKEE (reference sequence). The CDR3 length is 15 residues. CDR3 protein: CASSLEGLPNYGYTF. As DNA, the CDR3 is TGTGCCAGCAGCTTGGAGGGACTCCCCAACTATGGCTACACCTTC.

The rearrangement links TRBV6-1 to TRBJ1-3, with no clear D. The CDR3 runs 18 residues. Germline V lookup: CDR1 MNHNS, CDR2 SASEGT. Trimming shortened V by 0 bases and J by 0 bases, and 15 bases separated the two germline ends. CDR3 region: CASSEALQVMSSGNTIYF. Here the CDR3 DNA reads TGTGCCAGCAGTGAAGCGCTCCAGGTTATGAGCTCTGGAAACACCATATATTTT.

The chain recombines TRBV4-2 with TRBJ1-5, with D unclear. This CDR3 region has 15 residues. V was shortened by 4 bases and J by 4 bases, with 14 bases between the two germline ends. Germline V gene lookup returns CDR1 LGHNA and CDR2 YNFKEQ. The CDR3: CASSPFRDWNQPQHF. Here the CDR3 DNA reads TGTGCCAGCAGCCCTTTCCGGGATTGGAATCAGCCCCAGCATTTT.

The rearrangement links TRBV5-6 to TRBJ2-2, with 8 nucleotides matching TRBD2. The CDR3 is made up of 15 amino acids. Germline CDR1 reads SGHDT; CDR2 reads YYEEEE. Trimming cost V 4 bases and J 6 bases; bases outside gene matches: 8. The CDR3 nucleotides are TGTGCCAGCAGCCGGGAGGGGATTTCCGCCGGGGAGCTGTTTTTT. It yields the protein CASSREGISAGELFF.

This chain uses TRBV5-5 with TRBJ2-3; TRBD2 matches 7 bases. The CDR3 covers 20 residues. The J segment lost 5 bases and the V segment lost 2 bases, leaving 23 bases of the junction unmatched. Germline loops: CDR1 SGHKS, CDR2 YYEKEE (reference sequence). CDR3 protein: CASSFGSVGGSLRSQDTQYF. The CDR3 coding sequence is TGTGCCAGCAGCTTCGGTTCTGTGGGGGGGAGCTTGCGGTCACAAGATACGCAGTATTTT.

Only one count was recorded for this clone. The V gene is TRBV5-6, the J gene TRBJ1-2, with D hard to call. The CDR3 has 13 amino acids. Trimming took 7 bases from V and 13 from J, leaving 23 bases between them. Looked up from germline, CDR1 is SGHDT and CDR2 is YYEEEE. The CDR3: CASQTQNRWVPTF. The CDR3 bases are TGTGCCAGCCAAACCCAAAACCGATGGGTTCCCACCTTC.

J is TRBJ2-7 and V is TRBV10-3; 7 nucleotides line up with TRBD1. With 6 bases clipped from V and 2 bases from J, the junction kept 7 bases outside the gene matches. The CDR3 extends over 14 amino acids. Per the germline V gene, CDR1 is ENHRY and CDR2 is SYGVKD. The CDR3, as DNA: TGTGCCATCAGGATTTCACAGGGGACCTACGAGCAGTACTTC. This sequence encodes CAIRISQGTYEQYF.

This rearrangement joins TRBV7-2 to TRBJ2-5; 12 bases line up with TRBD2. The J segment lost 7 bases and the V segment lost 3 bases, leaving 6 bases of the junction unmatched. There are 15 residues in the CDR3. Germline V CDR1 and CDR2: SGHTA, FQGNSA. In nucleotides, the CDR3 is TGTGCCAGCAGCTTGGTGACTAGCGGGGGCGGGACCCAGTACTTC. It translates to CASSLVTSGGGTQYF.

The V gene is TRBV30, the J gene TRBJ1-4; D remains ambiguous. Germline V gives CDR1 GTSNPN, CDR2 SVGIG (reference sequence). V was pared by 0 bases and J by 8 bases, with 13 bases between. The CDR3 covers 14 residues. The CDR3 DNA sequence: TGTGCCTGGAGTGTTCATTCCCCGCGGGAAAAACTGTTTTTT. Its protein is CAWSVHSPREKLFF.

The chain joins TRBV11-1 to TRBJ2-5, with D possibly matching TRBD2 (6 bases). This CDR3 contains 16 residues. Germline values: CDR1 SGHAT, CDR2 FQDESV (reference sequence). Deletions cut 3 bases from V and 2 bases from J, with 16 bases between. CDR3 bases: TGTGCCAGCAGCTTTCAGGTTAATGGGGGGCAAGAGACCCAGTACTTC. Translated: CASSFQVNGGQETQYF.

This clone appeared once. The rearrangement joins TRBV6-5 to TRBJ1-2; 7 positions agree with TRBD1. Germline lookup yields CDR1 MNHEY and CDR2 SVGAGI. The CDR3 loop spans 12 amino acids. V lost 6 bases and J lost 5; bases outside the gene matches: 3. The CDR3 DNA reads TGTGCCAGCAGGCTACAGGGGTATGGCTACACCTTC. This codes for CASRLQGYGYTF.

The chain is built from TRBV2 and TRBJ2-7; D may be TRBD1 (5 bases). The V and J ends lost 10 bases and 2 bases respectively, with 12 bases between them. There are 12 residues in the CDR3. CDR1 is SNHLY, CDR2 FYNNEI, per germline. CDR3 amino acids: CAIRQIAYEQYV. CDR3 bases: TGTGCCATTCGACAGATCGCCTACGAGCAGTACGTC.

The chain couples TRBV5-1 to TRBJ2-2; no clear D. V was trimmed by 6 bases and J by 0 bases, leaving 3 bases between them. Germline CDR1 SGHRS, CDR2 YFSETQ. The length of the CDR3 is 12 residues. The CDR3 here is CASKPNTGELFF. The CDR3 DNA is TGCGCCAGCAAGCCGAACACCGGGGAGCTGTTTTTT.

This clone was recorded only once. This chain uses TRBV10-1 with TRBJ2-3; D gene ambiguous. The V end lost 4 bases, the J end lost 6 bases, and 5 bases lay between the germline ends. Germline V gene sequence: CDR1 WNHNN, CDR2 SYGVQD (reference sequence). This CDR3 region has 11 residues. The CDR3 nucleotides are TGCGCCAGCAGTGCGGCCGATACGCAGTATTTT. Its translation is CASSAADTQYF.

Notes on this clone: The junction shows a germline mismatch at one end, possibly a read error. DNA of the CDR3: TGTGCCAGCAGCCCGCCCCCTTACGAGCAGTGCTTC. Its protein product is CASSPPPYEQCF. This chain links TRBV6-5 with TRBJ2-7, with D hard to call. Germline V gene sequence: CDR1 MNHEY, CDR2 SVGAGI. This CDR3 spans 12 amino acids.

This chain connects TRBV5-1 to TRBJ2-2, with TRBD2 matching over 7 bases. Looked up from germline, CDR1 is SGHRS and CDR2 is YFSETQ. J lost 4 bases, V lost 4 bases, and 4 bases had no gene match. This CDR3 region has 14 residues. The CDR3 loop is CASSLGGVTGELFF. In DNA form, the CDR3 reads TGCGCCAGCAGCCTTGGGGGGGTCACCGGGGAGCTGTTTTTT.

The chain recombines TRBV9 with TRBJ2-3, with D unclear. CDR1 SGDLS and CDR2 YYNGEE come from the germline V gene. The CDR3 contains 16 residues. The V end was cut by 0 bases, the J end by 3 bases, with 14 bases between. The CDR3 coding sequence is TGTGCCAGCAGCGTAGTGGGCCCCCAAGCGACAGATACGCAGTATTTT. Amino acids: CASSVVGPQATDTQYF. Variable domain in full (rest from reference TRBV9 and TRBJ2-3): DSGVTQTPKHLITATGQRVTLRCSPRSGDLSVYWYQQSLDQGLQFLIQYYNGEERAKGNILERFSAQQFPDLHSELNLSSLELGDSALYFCASSVVGPQATDTQYFGPGTRLTVL.

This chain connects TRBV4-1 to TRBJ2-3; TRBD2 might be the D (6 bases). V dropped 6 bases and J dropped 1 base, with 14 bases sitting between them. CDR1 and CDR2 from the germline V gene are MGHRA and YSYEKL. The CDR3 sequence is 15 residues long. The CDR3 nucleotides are TGCGCCAGCAGAAAAGGGTCGGGGGGCACAGATACGCAGTATTTT. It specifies CASRKGSGGTDTQYF.

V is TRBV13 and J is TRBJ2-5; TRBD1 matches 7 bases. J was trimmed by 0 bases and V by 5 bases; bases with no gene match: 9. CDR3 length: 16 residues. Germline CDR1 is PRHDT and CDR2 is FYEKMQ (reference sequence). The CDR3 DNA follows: TGTGCCAGCAGCCCCTGGGGGACAGAGTACCAAGAGACCCAGTACTTC. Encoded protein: CASSPWGTEYQETQYF.

The CDR3 sequence is CASSSSGGVDNEQFF. The CDR3, as DNA: TGTGCCAGCAGCTCCTCCGGCGGGGTCGACAATGAGCAGTTCTTC. V is TRBV11-3 and J is TRBJ2-1; possibly TRBD2 for D (6 bases). Germline V gene lookup returns CDR1 SGHNT and CDR2 YENEEA. The length of the CDR3 is 15 residues. V lost 4 bases to trimming and J lost 5 bases, with 15 bases between them.

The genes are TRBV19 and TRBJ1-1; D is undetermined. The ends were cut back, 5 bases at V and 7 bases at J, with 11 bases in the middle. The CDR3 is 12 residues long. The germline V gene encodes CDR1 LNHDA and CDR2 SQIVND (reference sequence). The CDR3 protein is CASSFLWGEAFF. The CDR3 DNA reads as TGTGCCAGTAGTTTCCTTTGGGGTGAAGCTTTCTTT.

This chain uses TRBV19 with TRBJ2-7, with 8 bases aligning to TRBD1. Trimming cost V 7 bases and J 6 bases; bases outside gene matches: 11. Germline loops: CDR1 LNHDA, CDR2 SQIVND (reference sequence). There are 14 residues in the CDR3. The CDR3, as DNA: TGTGCCAGTATTGATGGGGGGACAGGCGGCGAGCAGTACTTC. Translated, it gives CASIDGGTGGEQYF.